These 30 T cell receptor beta chains originate from one sample sequenced in a study of beta chain features in type 1 diabetes. Expressed TCRB transcripts were sequenced because the isolated RNA had all been reverse transcribed beforehand. Generated by immunoSEQ multiplex PCR, the TCRdb table keeps only in-frame clones and is missing some. The sample consists of about 360,000 clones, roughly an eighth of them appearing once. The material sequenced was naive CD4+ T cells from blood. The receptors shown here come from a man younger than 35 in good health.

This clone was counted between two and nine times. The chain combines TRBV6-5 with TRBJ2-7, with D possibly matching TRBD2 (7 bases). With 7 bases removed from V and 4 bases from J, the gap between germline ends came to 14 bases. Germline V CDR1 and CDR2: MNHEY, SVGAGI. The CDR3 totals 13 residues. CDR3 in DNA: TGTGCCAGCAAGACGGGGGGCGGATACGAGCAGTACTTC. Its protein is CASKTGGGYEQYF.

The gene calls are TRBV5-1 and TRBJ2-2; no definite D call. The CDR3 contains 15 residues. The V and J ends lost 1 base and 2 bases respectively, with 9 bases between them. Germline CDR1 is SGHRS and CDR2 is YFSETQ. The CDR3 region has the DNA TGCGCCAGCAGCTTGAATAATCCTAACACCGGGGAGCTGTTTTTT. Amino acids: CASSLNNPNTGELFF.

This clone was picked up a small number of times. The chain joins TRBV7-3 to TRBJ2-2, with TRBD2 matching over 9 bases. Per the germline V gene, CDR1 is SGHTA and CDR2 is FQGTGA. Trimming removed 5 bases from V and 8 bases from J; junction bases left unmatched: 9. CDR3 length: 15 residues. This chain's CDR3 is CASSMASGAQGELFF. Here the CDR3 DNA reads TGTGCCAGCAGCATGGCTAGCGGGGCCCAGGGGGAGCTGTTTTTT. The full variable domain, rest sourced from reference TRBV7-3 and TRBJ2-2, is GAGVSQTPSNKVTEKGKYVELRCDPISGHTALYWYRQSLGQGPEFLIYFQGTGAADDSGLPNDRFFAVRPEGSVSTLKIQRTERGDSAVYLCASSMASGAQGELFFGEGSRLTVL.

This clone occurred a few times. This chain joins TRBV5-1 and TRBJ1-1; TRBD1 is a possible D gene (6 bases). CDR1 and CDR2 (germline): SGHRS, YFSETQ. V lost 4 bases and J lost 1, with 11 bases in between. The CDR3 length is 14 residues. CDR3 sequence: CASSHGTPNTEAFF. DNA of the CDR3: TGCGCCAGCAGCCACGGGACACCGAACACTGAAGCTTTCTTT.

V usage is TRBV7-3 and J usage is TRBJ1-2; 7 nucleotides align to TRBD1. After removal of 3 bases from V and 4 bases from J, the junction contained 5 bases not matched to a gene. CDR1 and CDR2 (germline): SGHTA, FQGTGA. The CDR3 runs to 14 residues. The CDR3 bases are TGTGCCAGCAGCTTGGGGACAGAAACCTATGGCTACACCTTC. Encoded protein: CASSLGTETYGYTF. Filled out from reference TRBV7-3 and TRBJ1-2, the complete variable domain reads GAGVSQTPSNKVTEKGKYVELRCDPISGHTALYWYRQSLGQGPEFLIYFQGTGAADDSGLPNDRFFAVRPEGSVSTLKIQRTERGDSAVYLCASSLGTETYGYTFGSGTRLTVV.

In this sample, this clone turned up a few times. The chain joins TRBV30 to TRBJ1-2, with no clear D. The CDR3 has 11 amino acids. Germline V CDR1 and CDR2: GTSNPN, SVGIG (reference sequence). V dropped 4 bases and J dropped 8 bases, with 11 bases sitting between them. CDR3 region: CAWTHGGGYTF. CDR3 coding DNA: TGTGCCTGGACCCACGGCGGCGGCTACACCTTC.

V and J are TRBV5-1 and TRBJ2-1; D may be TRBD1 (6 bases). The germline gives CDR1 SGHRS, CDR2 YFSETQ. V dropped 4 bases and J dropped 6 bases, with 14 bases sitting between them. The CDR3 is made up of 14 amino acids. CDR3 in DNA: TGCGCCAGCAGCGTTAACAGGGAGATCAATGAGCAGTTCTTC. Translation gives CASSVNREINEQFF.

J is TRBJ2-1 and V is TRBV5-1; the match to TRBD2 covers 10 bases. Trimming at V came to 4 bases and at J to 3 bases, leaving 10 bases not matched to a gene. Germline V CDR1 and CDR2: SGHRS, YFSETQ. The CDR3 is made up of 17 amino acids. CDR3 nucleotide sequence: TGCGCCAGCAGCCAAACCGAGGGACTAGCGAACTACAATGAGCAGTTCTTC. This encodes CASSQTEGLANYNEQFF.

V is TRBV30 and J is TRBJ1-5, with D maybe TRBD1 (5 bases). The CDR3 sequence is 13 residues long. Germline loops: CDR1 GTSNPN, CDR2 SVGIG (reference sequence). V lost 2 bases and J 3 bases, leaving 8 bases between the germline ends. CDR3 sequence (DNA): TGTGCCTGGAGTTATGGGGCCAATCAGCCCCAGCATTTT. It is translated as CAWSYGANQPQHF.

The V call is TRBV18, the J call TRBJ2-5, with TRBD2 matching over 10 bases. CDR1 KGHSH and CDR2 LQKENI come from the germline V gene. With V trimmed by 4 bases and J by 0 bases, 5 bases remained unmatched. CDR3 length equals 16 residues. CDR3 in amino acids: CASSLYSGGHQETQYF. In DNA form, the CDR3 reads TGTGCCAGCTCACTATATAGCGGGGGGCACCAAGAGACCCAGTACTTC.

This clone was recorded a few times. The chain links TRBV30 to TRBJ2-2, with TRBD1 identical over 8 bases. CDR3 length: 13 residues. Germline assignment: CDR1 GTSNPN and CDR2 SVGIG (reference sequence). The V segment lost 2 bases and the J segment 7 bases; nucleotides outside the gene matches: 3. The CDR3 DNA is TGTGCCTGGAGTCGGACAGGGAACGGGGAGCTGTTTTTT. Its protein is CAWSRTGNGELFF.

This clone was seen more than once but under ten times. The chain uses TRBV7-2 and TRBJ2-3; 8 bases align to TRBD2. V was clipped by 2 bases and J by 0 bases; unmatched bases: 4. Germline CDR1 reads SGHTA; CDR2 reads FQGNSA. The CDR3 contains 16 residues. CDR3 in DNA: TGTGCCAGCAGCTTATTTAGCGGGAAAAGCACAGATACGCAGTATTTT. Amino acid sequence: CASSLFSGKSTDTQYF.

The sample holds a few counts of this clone. Different DNA sequences within this sample yield the same CDR3. The chain employs TRBV18 and TRBJ2-7, with 8 bases identical to TRBD1. The trim removed 3 bases at V and 6 bases at J, leaving 7 bases unmatched. Germline values: CDR1 KGHSH, CDR2 LQKENI. The CDR3 loop spans 14 amino acids. Here the CDR3 reads CASSPGTGSVEQYF. CDR3 sequence (DNA): TGTGCCAGCTCACCCGGGACAGGTTCCGTCGAGCAGTACTTC.

The CDR3 nucleotides are TGTGCCAGCAGCTTAAGCAGGCAGGGGGTTGGCTACACCTTC. Translated, it gives CASSLSRQGVGYTF. This chain uses TRBV7-3 with TRBJ1-2; TRBD1 matches at 7 bases. CDR3 length: 14 amino acids. From germline, CDR1 is SGHTA and CDR2 FQGTGA. The trim removed 1 base at V and 7 bases at J, leaving 6 bases unmatched.

The V call is TRBV7-2, the J call TRBJ2-7, with 9 bases that match TRBD1. CDR1 and CDR2 (germline): SGHTA, FQGNSA. The CDR3 length is 16 residues. V shed 5 bases and J 0 bases; nucleotides not matched to a gene: 8. Written as DNA, the CDR3 is TGTGCCAGCAGCCGATCCCCGGGACAGGGCTCCTACGAGCAGTACTTC. It encodes CASSRSPGQGSYEQYF.

This clone has more than one count but fewer than ten. The chain recombines TRBV4-2 with TRBJ2-5, with D perhaps TRBD2 (5 bases). The CDR3 sequence is 14 residues long. Germline V lookup: CDR1 LGHNA, CDR2 YNFKEQ. V was shortened by 5 bases and J by 4 bases, with 14 bases between the two germline ends. The CDR3 sequence is CASSLYSERETQYF. In DNA, the CDR3 is TGTGCCAGCAGCTTGTATAGCGAGAGAGAGACCCAGTACTTC.

The CDR3 reads CASSSRQGGNTEAFF. For the CDR3, the DNA is TGTGCCAGCAGCTCAAGACAGGGGGGGAACACTGAAGCTTTCTTT. V is TRBV11-2 and J is TRBJ1-1, with 9 bases identical to TRBD1. In germline, CDR1 is SGHAT, CDR2 FQNNGV. The CDR3 sequence is 15 residues long. V gave up 4 bases and J gave up 1 base; unmatched junction bases: 4.

The chain recombines TRBV27 with TRBJ2-2, with 7 bases aligning to TRBD1. V was clipped by 4 bases and J by 6 bases; unmatched bases: 11. From germline, CDR1 is MNHEY and CDR2 SMNVEV (reference sequence). The CDR3 runs to 16 residues. The CDR3 sequence: CASSSWTGPAAGELFF. CDR3 DNA: TGTGCCAGCAGTTCTTGGACAGGTCCTGCCGCCGGGGAGCTGTTTTTT.

V usage is TRBV29-1 and J usage is TRBJ1-2, with 9 bases lining up with TRBD1. The CDR3 has 15 residues. Trimming at V came to 1 base and at J to 7 bases, leaving 10 bases not matched to a gene. CDR1 is SQVTM and CDR2 is ANQGSEA in the germline V gene. The CDR3 DNA reads TGCAGCGTTGAAGGGACAGGGGATCCGATGGGTGGCTACACCTTC. It encodes CSVEGTGDPMGGYTF.

This clone was seen a few times. This chain uses TRBV4-2 with TRBJ2-1; 10 bases map to TRBD2. V was clipped by 3 bases and J by 0 bases; unmatched bases: 20. The length of the CDR3 is 22 residues. In germline, CDR1 is LGHNA, CDR2 YNFKEQ. The CDR3 is CASSQVGGGIIAGGTSYNEQFF. DNA for the CDR3: TGTGCCAGCAGCCAGGTAGGGGGGGGAATAATAGCGGGAGGCACCTCCTACAATGAGCAGTTCTTC.

The V and J genes are TRBV5-1 and TRBJ2-7; a possible D gene is TRBD1 (6 bases). Trimming left V 2 bases short and J 0 bases short, with 12 bases between. The length of the CDR3 is 15 residues. The germline CDR1 and CDR2 sequences are SGHRS and YFSETQ. The CDR3 region has the DNA TGCGCCAGCAGCTTAGAACAGGGTAGCTCCTACGAGCAGTACTTC. Protein: CASSLEQGSSYEQYF. Variable domain in full (rest from reference TRBV5-1 and TRBJ2-7): KAGVTQTPRYLIKTRGQQVTLSCSPISGHRSVSWYQQTPGQGLQFLFEYFSETQRNKGNFPGRFSGRQFSNSRSEMNVSTLELGDSALYLCASSLEQGSSYEQYFGPGTRLTVT.

This clone was counted only a few times. This sequence joins TRBV4-3 and TRBJ2-7; D may be TRBD1 (5 bases). Trimming took 1 base from V and 0 from J, leaving 10 bases between them. CDR1 is LGHNA and CDR2 is YSLEER in the germline V gene. The CDR3 has 15 residues. In DNA form, the CDR3 reads TGCGCCAGCAGCCAAGGTCCAGGGATCTCCTACGAGCAGTACTTC. Its translation: CASSQGPGISYEQYF.

This clone was picked up a small number of times. The chain combines TRBV10-3 with TRBJ2-1; 9 bases are shared with TRBD2. Germline CDR1 is ENHRY and CDR2 is SYGVKD. There are 16 residues in the CDR3. Germline trimming cut 2 bases from V and 3 bases from J; bases unmatched to any gene: 5. The CDR3 reads CAISEDFSGSYNEQFF. The CDR3 DNA sequence: TGTGCCATCAGTGAGGATTTTAGCGGGAGCTACAATGAGCAGTTCTTC.

Regarding this clone: One junction end does not reproduce the germline sequence, and a read error may be involved. The V and J genes are TRBV5-4 and TRBJ2-7; 10 nucleotides agree with TRBD1. This CDR3 has 15 amino acids. Germline loops: CDR1 SGHNT, CDR2 YYREEE (reference sequence). The CDR3 DNA sequence: TGTGCCAGCAGTTTGGACAGGGGGTCTTCCTACGAGCAGTACTTC. It specifies CASSLDRGSSYEQYF. The variable domain in full, completed from reference TRBV5-4 and TRBJ2-7, reads ETGVTQSPTHLIKTRGQQVTLRCSSQSGHNTVSWYQQALGQGPQFIFQYYREEENGRGNFPPRFSGLQFPNYSSELNVNALELDDSALYLCASSLDRGSSYEQYFGPGTRLTVT.

This chain joins TRBV30 and TRBJ1-2; no reliable D call. Germline CDR1 reads GTSNPN; CDR2 reads SVGIG (reference sequence). Trimming took 0 bases from V and 5 from J, leaving 16 bases between them. The CDR3 has 15 residues. The CDR3 bases are TGTGCCTGGAGTGTTCCGGAATGGACGGGATATGGCTACACCTTC. Translating it yields CAWSVPEWTGYGYTF.

There are a few counts of this clone. The V gene is TRBV20-1, the J gene TRBJ1-2; weak D call: TRBD1 (6 bases). The CDR3 is 11 residues long. Germline V gene sequence: CDR1 DFQATT, CDR2 SNEGSKA (reference sequence). The germline V and J ends were trimmed by 6 bases and 8 bases, with 13 bases remaining between them. CDR3 DNA sequence: TGCAGTGCGCATCAGGGGTTAGGCTACACCTTC. Encoded protein: CSAHQGLGYTF.

This chain uses TRBV5-6 with TRBJ2-7; possibly TRBD2 for D (6 bases). The CDR3 sequence is 14 residues long. Germline CDR1 is SGHDT and CDR2 is YYEEEE. V lost 3 bases and J lost 7, with 17 bases in between. In DNA, the CDR3 is TGTGCCAGCAGCTCGGGACTTGCGGGCGCGGAGCAGTACTTC. Its translation: CASSSGLAGAEQYF.

This chain uses TRBV4-3 with TRBJ2-3, with D possibly TRBD2 on 5 matching bases. The CDR3 totals 13 residues. Trimming stripped 0 bases from V and 14 bases from J, with 15 bases between. CDR1 LGHNA and CDR2 YSLEER come from the germline V gene. The CDR3 region has the DNA TGCGCCAGCAGCCAAGATCGGGCTAGCCGCCGGTATTTT. Its protein is CASSQDRASRRYF.

The CDR3 protein is CASSQAGVYEQYF. DNA for the CDR3: TGCGCCAGCAGCCAAGCGGGGGTCTACGAGCAGTACTTC. This chain links TRBV4-1 with TRBJ2-7, with D possibly TRBD2 on 6 matching bases. V lost 1 base and J 3 bases, leaving 7 bases between the germline ends. There are 13 residues in the CDR3. CDR1 is MGHRA and CDR2 is YSYEKL in the germline V gene.

This clone came up a few times. J is TRBJ2-2 and V is TRBV29-1; D may be TRBD1 (5 bases). The V end was cut by 4 bases, the J end by 4 bases, with 10 bases between. The CDR3 spans 13 residues. CDR1 and CDR2 from the germline V gene are SQVTM and ANQGSEA. This CDR3 is CSVVQGGTGELFF. The CDR3 nucleotides read TGCAGCGTTGTTCAGGGTGGCACCGGGGAGCTGTTTTTT.